This T cell receptor (beta chain) was identified during a study of cytomegalovirus exposure and HLA in healthy donors. Researchers ran the PCR with 60 Vbeta and 13 Jbeta primers. Measured with immunoSEQ multiplex PCR; TCRdb has only the in-frame clones, and not every one. The top ten hold roughly 1.9% of the sample, which has around 130,000 clones, just under 80% seen once. This CDR3 contains 15 residues. CDR1 and CDR2 from the germline V gene are MNHEY and SMNVEV (reference sequence). Notes on this clone: Its antigen is currently unknown.

Findings of the study overall: The records held CMV serostatus as the only immune exposure information.

The receptor was isolated from a woman in her thirties or forties in good health and CMV-seronegative. What was sequenced was PBMCs. This sequence joins TRBV27 and TRBJ2-5; 10 bases fit TRBD2. The J call may be incorrect, as the DNA end agrees better with TRBJ2-7. The CDR3 here is CASSLGLAGDYEQYF. CDR3 in DNA: TGTGCCAGCAGTTTAGGGCTAGCGGGAGACTACGAGCAGTACTTC.